The following is a T cell receptor beta chain sequence with its context. It has no known antigen specificity. The record has no base qualities; no much larger clone is one base away. From cysteine to phenylalanine, the CDR3 is 13 amino acids long. Only CDR3 DNA is held: 39 bases, read in frame from base 1. CDR1 and CDR2, per the germline V gene (reference sequence), are GTSNPN and SVGIG. The germline V end is reduced by 3 bases and the J end by 5 bases; junction bases left unmatched: 5. TCRbeta CDR3 regions were amplified from genomic DNA using the immunoSEQ Assay, a bias-controlled multiplex PCR. The source study handled its data this way. Within the assay, amplification of reference gene primers was used to estimate how many nucleated cells each sample contained. To quantify the absolute abundance of each unique TCRbeta CDR3 rearrangement, sequence reads were collapsed and filtered. For each sample, productive Simpson clonality was calculated as the square root of Simpson's diversity index across productive rearrangements. The immuneACCESS repertoire file appears here via TCRdb, limited to in-frame rearrangements. These files lack a portion of the clones; in checked studies, under half of the deficit traces to unresolved V genes, and the cause of the others is not known. That table is the source of V, J and clone size, and D and trimming were worked out from the DNA. The sample table holds fewer than 350,000 clones, of which around 90% were seen once. The ten top clones hold approximately 5.2% of the sample.

This sample stems from a study of blood T cell repertoires in COVID-19 (dated by TCRdb to about 2020). Background on the whole study: Samples from collaborators originated in the United States, Italy and Spain and spanned both the acute and convalescent phases of COVID-19. The material from the prospective study consisted of cDNA or gDNA derived from T cells, B-cell-depleted T cells, or PBMCs. Deeply sampled blood TCRbeta repertoires from subjects exposed to, actively infected with, or recovered from COVID-19 were included in the dataset. The repertoires were released in a freely available public database intended as a resource for research on the immune response to SARS-CoV-2. Samples came from the ongoing ImmuneRACE study (first 160 participants) plus 1,254 subjects from 6 global collaborators. Sample metadata almost always included a de-identified subject ID, COVID-19 status, age in years and sex. Where available, HLA class I and class II types were taken from metadata supplied by the sample provider and were not determined by assay-based typing.

The full study reports these points: Clinical and demographic metadata were provided uncurated, with the amount varying by source and participant.

In the prospective study, participants were about 18 to 95 years old, resided in about 25 geographic areas of the United States, and were enrolled through a virtual design. In the prospective study, cohorts were assigned on the basis of participant-reported clinical history obtained from a screening survey and a study questionnaire. For ImmuneRACE Cohort 3, a participant was defined as recovered based on two consecutive negative NP/OP PCR tests, clearance by a healthcare professional, or resolution of symptoms. In the prospective study, whole blood, serum and a nasopharyngeal or oropharyngeal swab were collected from each participant by mobile phlebotomists. Over a roughly two-month period, participants in the prospective study had the option of providing additional blood draws and questionnaires. Prospective study blood samples were shipped either frozen or at room temperature before DNA extraction.

The chain couples TRBV30 to TRBJ1-2; 8 middle bases align to TRBD1. Material for sequencing was PBMCs or T cells enriched from blood (not recorded which). This TCR came from a man aged 60 to 75 who had recovered from COVID-19. Here is the DNA: TGTGCCTGGAGGACAGGGGTGGGGTATGGCTACACCTTC. Its translation reads: CAWRTGVGYGYTF.